These 11 T cell receptor beta chains share one sample of origin, sequenced in a study of T cell repertoires in cytomegalovirus infection. Using its own MiXCR run on the reads, TCRdb lists one record per CDR3 protein. Of 160,000 or so distinct CDR3 sequences in the sample, roughly 18% were seen once. The sequenced sample was CD8+ T cells from PBMCs. These receptors were collected from a human donor in good health (CMV status not recorded). Some clones in this sample may be carry-over from other donors' samples.

This clonotype was detected a few times. The gene calls are TRBV7-6 and TRBJ2-5; D remains ambiguous. This CDR3 contains 12 residues. Trimming took off 10 bases at V and 6 bases at J, with 15 bases between the two ends. Germline V CDR1 and CDR2: SGHVS, FNYEAQ. The CDR3 DNA follows: TGTGCCATAGCAGAGCAGTCTAAGACCCAGTACTTC. It translates to CAIAEQSKTQYF.

This clonotype showed up just a few times. The V call is TRBV6-1, the J call TRBJ2-7, with 7 bases fitting TRBD1. This CDR3 spans 16 amino acids. V lost 5 bases and J lost 2; bases outside the gene matches: 12. The germline CDR1 and CDR2 sequences are MNHNS and SASEGT. The CDR3 nucleotides are TGTGCCAGCAGTCGAAGAACCGGGACAGAGACCTACGAGCAGTACTTC. Amino acids: CASSRRTGTETYEQYF.

This clonotype was observed a few times. The chain couples TRBV28 to TRBJ1-2, with a tentative D call TRBD1 (6 bases). Germline V gene lookup returns CDR1 MDHEN and CDR2 SYDVKM. Trimming cost V 6 bases and J 7 bases, with 21 bases left between them. The CDR3 consists of 15 residues. The CDR3 region has the DNA TGTGCCAGCAGGCCCGGGACAAAAGTTGCGGGTGGCTACACCTTC. It specifies CASRPGTKVAGGYTF.

V gene TRBV6-8 combines with J gene TRBJ2-3; possible D gene TRBD1, 6 bases. Germline loops: CDR1 MNHGY, CDR2 SAAAGT. This CDR3 comprises 15 residues. The germline V and J ends were trimmed by 6 bases and 1 base, with 14 bases remaining between them. CDR3 coding DNA: TGTGCCAGCAGAAACAGGGATACGGGCACAGATACGCAGTATTTT. This sequence encodes CASRNRDTGTDTQYF.

J is TRBJ2-4 and V is TRBV28; D is undetermined. Germline assignment: CDR1 MDHEN and CDR2 SYDVKM. V was clipped by 6 bases and J by 6 bases, with 15 bases between them. This CDR3 has 14 residues. CDR3: CASSLMLGTNIQYF. DNA for the CDR3: TGTGCCAGCAGCCTGATGTTGGGCACAAACATTCAGTACTTC.

J is TRBJ1-1 and V is TRBV11-2, with 8 positions matching TRBD1. Germline trimming cut 2 bases from V and 5 bases from J; bases unmatched to any gene: 7. This CDR3 is 15 amino acids long. CDR1 and CDR2 from the germline V gene are SGHAT and FQNNGV. The CDR3 sequence: CASSLYDRGGTEAFF. CDR3 in DNA: TGTGCCAGCAGCTTATACGACAGGGGTGGGACTGAAGCTTTCTTT.

This clonotype was observed a few times. The chain recombines TRBV15 with TRBJ2-5; D call uncertain. The CDR3 is 14 amino acids. Trimming removed 1 base at V and 2 bases at J, with 8 bases between. Germline loops: CDR1 LNHNV, CDR2 YYDKDF (reference sequence). DNA for the CDR3: TGTGCCACCAGCAGAGGGGCATCTCAAGAGACCCAGTACTTC. Encoded protein: CATSRGASQETQYF.

The chain employs TRBV7-9 and TRBJ2-2, with no clear D. Trimming removed 4 bases from V and 6 bases from J, with 12 bases in between. The CDR3 is made up of 14 amino acids. CDR1 and CDR2 from the germline V gene are SEHNR and FQNEAQ (reference sequence). The CDR3 DNA is TGTGCCAGCAGCTCGGACGCGGAAGCCGGGGAGCTGTTTTTT. Translated: CASSSDAEAGELFF.

In nucleotides, the CDR3 is TGCAGCGTTGACTTCACAGGGGGGAATTACAATGAGCAGTTCTTC. Its translation: CSVDFTGGNYNEQFF. The chain joins TRBV29-1 to TRBJ2-1; 8 bases match TRBD1. Germline lookup yields CDR1 SQVTM and CDR2 ANQGSEA. The trim removed 3 bases at V and 4 bases at J, leaving 8 bases unmatched. The CDR3 consists of 15 residues.

The J gene is TRBJ2-5, the V gene TRBV12-3 or TRBV12-4; D possibly corresponds to TRBD2 (5 bases). This CDR3 has 15 amino acids. With 7 bases removed from V and 5 bases from J, the gap between germline ends came to 20 bases. The CDR3 protein is CASTPDSSGKETQYF. CDR3 coding DNA: TGTGCCAGCACCCCGGACTCCTCGGGAAAGGAGACCCAGTACTTC.

The chain couples TRBV20-1 to TRBJ2-5, with D possibly being TRBD1 (5 bases). CDR1 and CDR2 from the germline V gene are DFQATT and SNEGSKA (reference sequence). This CDR3 is built from 12 residues. The V end was cut by 6 bases, the J end by 0 bases, with 8 bases between. CDR3 DNA: TGCAGTGCAAGGGGATACCAAGAGACCCAGTACTTC. As protein: CSARGYQETQYF.